The 25 T cell receptor beta chains reported below all come from one sample, sequenced in a study of cytomegalovirus exposure and HLA in healthy donors. PCR used 60 Vbeta primers and 13 Jbeta primers. TCRdb keeps only in-frame clones here, not all; method: immunoSEQ multiplex PCR. The table includes over 70,000 clones, over 70% detected once. Sequencing input: PBMCs. All receptors come from a woman between 45 and 60 years old in good health and CMV-seropositive.

The V and J genes are TRBV29-1 and TRBJ1-2, with no clear D. The germline gives CDR1 SQVTM, CDR2 ANQGSEA. The CDR3 totals 12 residues. The ends were cut back, 3 bases at V and 8 bases at J, with 13 bases in the middle. This CDR3 reads CSVDDTVTGYTF. The CDR3 DNA sequence: TGCAGCGTTGACGACACCGTAACGGGCTACACCTTC.

A few counts support this clone. The chain links TRBV9 to TRBJ2-6, with 11 bases lining up with TRBD2. The V gene end was trimmed by 5 bases and the J gene end by 0 bases; junction bases not matched to a gene: 4. Germline loops: CDR1 SGDLS, CDR2 YYNGEE. CDR3 length: 17 amino acids. The CDR3: CASRPGLAGSGANVLTF. CDR3 sequence (DNA): TGTGCCAGCAGACCTGGACTAGCGGGCTCTGGGGCCAACGTCCTGACTTTC.

This clone was seen only a few times. The chain is built from TRBV2 and TRBJ2-1; 12 positions agree with TRBD2. V shed 5 bases and J 7 bases; nucleotides not matched to a gene: 9. The CDR3 consists of 16 residues. The germline gives CDR1 SNHLY, CDR2 FYNNEI. The DNA for the CDR3 is TGTGCCAGCAGTCCCGGCATACTAGCGGGAGGTAATGAGCAGTTCTTC. This encodes CASSPGILAGGNEQFF.

The V gene is TRBV5-5, the J gene TRBJ2-7; no clear D. CDR1 is SGHKS and CDR2 is YYEKEE in the germline V gene (reference sequence). The CDR3 is 12 residues long. The V gene lost 1 base and the J gene lost 8 bases, with 10 bases spanning the gap. The CDR3 sequence is CASSLLGSQQYV. The DNA for the CDR3 is TGTGCCAGCAGCTTGCTGGGCTCGCAGCAGTACGTC.

Only a few counts were recorded for this clone. A read error may account for a junction end that differs from germline. The rearrangement joins TRBV20-1 to TRBJ1-2; a weak D match, TRBD1 (5 bases). There are 10 residues in the CDR3. The germline V gene has CDR1 DFQATT and CDR2 SNEGSKA (reference sequence). As DNA, the CDR3 is TGTGCAGGGAATTACTATGGCTACACCTTC. This translates into CAGNYYGYTF.

The CDR3 nucleotides are TGTGCCAGCAGCTCCGTAGGGGGTTACAATGAGCAGTTCTTC. Translating it yields CASSSVGGYNEQFF. The chain is built from TRBV7-9 and TRBJ2-1; D might be TRBD1 (6 bases). Germline V gene lookup returns CDR1 SEHNR and CDR2 FQNEAQ (reference sequence). The ends were cut back, 4 bases at V and 4 bases at J, with 11 bases in the middle. The CDR3 is 14 amino acids.

V gene TRBV5-1 combines with J gene TRBJ2-3; 9 nucleotides line up with TRBD2. CDR1 SGHRS and CDR2 YFSETQ come from the germline V gene. CDR3 size: 15 residues. The V gene end was trimmed by 0 bases and the J gene end by 6 bases; junction bases not matched to a gene: 5. The CDR3 here is CASSLALSGRDTQYF. DNA for the CDR3: TGCGCCAGCAGCTTGGCCTTGAGCGGGAGGGATACGCAGTATTTT.

The V gene is TRBV4-2, the J gene TRBJ1-6; the match to TRBD1 covers 7 bases. V trimming: 1 base; J trimming: 0 bases; junction bases outside the gene matches: 3. CDR3 size: 17 residues. Germline values: CDR1 LGHNA, CDR2 YNFKEQ. The CDR3 DNA sequence: TGTGCCAGCAGCCAAGGGACAGGCAGCTCCTATAATTCACCCCTCCACTTT. Protein: CASSQGTGSSYNSPLHF.

The rearrangement joins TRBV29-1 to TRBJ2-5; TRBD1 is a possible D gene (5 bases). Germline assignment: CDR1 SQVTM and CDR2 ANQGSEA. This CDR3 comprises 14 residues. V lost 3 bases to trimming and J lost 7 bases, with 18 bases between them. CDR3 nucleotides: TGCAGCGTTGACAGGGATGGTATAGTGGGGACCCAGTACTTC. This encodes CSVDRDGIVGTQYF.

The chain combines TRBV6-4 with TRBJ2-3; D might be TRBD1 (5 bases). The CDR3 contains 13 residues. Germline CDR1 MRHNA, CDR2 SNTAGT. The V end was cut by 6 bases, the J end by 2 bases, with 9 bases between. CDR3 bases: TGTGCCAGCAGGGAGACAGTCACAGATACGCAGTATTTT. Translating gives CASRETVTDTQYF.

The chain has TRBV29-1 and TRBJ2-1; the match to TRBD2 covers 10 bases. After removal of 2 bases from V and 2 bases from J, the junction contained 9 bases not matched to a gene. Germline V gene lookup returns CDR1 SQVTM and CDR2 ANQGSEA. The CDR3 consists of 17 residues. CDR3: CSVETISGRRAYNEQFF. The CDR3 DNA reads as TGCAGCGTTGAAACCATTAGCGGGAGGAGGGCCTACAATGAGCAGTTCTTC.

The chain carries TRBV5-6 and TRBJ1-2; D is undetermined. The germline gives CDR1 SGHDT, CDR2 YYEEEE. Trimming removed 1 base at V and 7 bases at J, with 8 bases between. The CDR3 has 12 amino acids. CDR3 DNA sequence: TGTGCCAGCAGCTTGTCCGCCGGTGGCTACACCTTC. Translated: CASSLSAGGYTF.

This clone has only a few counts. The J gene is TRBJ2-1, the V gene TRBV21-1; the tabulated D call, TRBD2, remains unverified against the DNA. TRBV21-1 is a listed pseudogene. CDR3 length: 12 residues. DNA of the CDR3: TGTGCCAGCGCTATGCGCACTGATCTGCAGTTCTTC. Protein sequence: CASAMRTDLQFF.

The rearrangement joins TRBV2 to TRBJ2-7; the D gene is possibly TRBD1 (6 bases). The germline gives CDR1 SNHLY, CDR2 FYNNEI. The CDR3 runs 13 residues. The V gene lost 4 bases and the J gene lost 3 bases, with 10 bases spanning the gap. CDR3 sequence (DNA): TGTGCCAGCAGTGGTGGGACAATCTACGAGCAGTACTTC. Protein product: CASSGGTIYEQYF.

The CDR3 is CASSPRVWSGNTIYF. The CDR3, as DNA: TGTGCCAGCAGCCCCAGGGTTTGGTCTGGAAACACCATATATTTT. The rearrangement links TRBV7-9 to TRBJ1-3, with D perhaps TRBD1 (5 bases). Looked up from germline, CDR1 is SEHNR and CDR2 is FQNEAQ (reference sequence). The CDR3 consists of 15 residues. Trimming removed 5 bases at V and 1 base at J, with 12 bases between.

This chain joins TRBV5-4 and TRBJ1-2; D remains ambiguous. The V and J ends lost 4 bases and 5 bases respectively, with 15 bases between them. CDR3 length equals 14 residues. Germline V gene data show CDR1 as SGHNT and CDR2 as YYREEE (reference sequence). The CDR3 DNA reads TGTGCCAGCAGCGGGAGACAAACCTCATATGGCTACACCTTC. Protein sequence: CASSGRQTSYGYTF.

In its sample, this clone was seen once. The chain is built from TRBV5-4 and TRBJ2-7; 8 nucleotides align to TRBD2. This CDR3 region has 15 residues. V was pared by 2 bases and J by 5 bases, with 9 bases of the junction left unmatched. The germline CDR1 and CDR2 sequences are SGHNT and YYREEE (reference sequence). This CDR3 is CASSLAGALSNEQYF. The CDR3 coding sequence is TGTGCCAGCAGCTTAGCGGGGGCGCTTAGCAACGAGCAGTACTTC.

The V and J genes are TRBV6-1 and TRBJ2-3; the match to TRBD2 covers 10 bases. The germline V gene encodes CDR1 MNHNS and CDR2 SASEGT. The trim removed 5 bases at V and 5 bases at J, leaving 7 bases unmatched. There are 15 residues in the CDR3. The CDR3 spells CASSSSGREGDTQYF. Written as DNA, the CDR3 is TGTGCCAGCAGTTCCAGCGGGAGGGAGGGAGATACGCAGTATTTT.

The J gene is TRBJ2-1, the V gene TRBV7-3, with TRBD2 matching 7 bases. Germline values: CDR1 SGHTA, CDR2 FQGTGA. The CDR3 loop spans 18 amino acids. The V segment lost 2 bases and the J segment 0 bases; nucleotides outside the gene matches: 10. CDR3 sequence: CASSLWSHGGSSYNEQFF. The CDR3, as DNA: TGTGCCAGCAGCTTATGGAGCCACGGGGGGAGCTCCTACAATGAGCAGTTCTTC.

The chain couples TRBV7-2 to TRBJ2-5; 12 nucleotides line up with TRBD2. The CDR3 sequence is 16 residues long. In germline, CDR1 is SGHTA, CDR2 FQGNSA. V shed 5 bases, J shed 5 bases, and the junction held 9 bases outside the gene matches. This CDR3 reads CASSGASGRAMETQYF. The CDR3 DNA is TGTGCCAGCAGCGGAGCTAGCGGGAGGGCTATGGAGACCCAGTACTTC.

The chain links TRBV19 to TRBJ1-6; TRBD1 agrees at 8 bases. V dropped 3 bases and J dropped 6; count of bases not matched to a gene: 7. Germline V gene sequence: CDR1 LNHDA, CDR2 SQIVND (reference sequence). There are 16 residues in the CDR3. As DNA, the CDR3 is TGTGCCAGTAGTATCCTCGGACAGGGTAGTAATTCACCCCTCCACTTT. This sequence encodes CASSILGQGSNSPLHF.

The chain couples TRBV9 to TRBJ2-3, with unresolved D. The CDR3 contains 12 residues. The V end was cut by 3 bases, the J end by 4 bases, with 6 bases between. Germline CDR1 SGDLS, CDR2 YYNGEE. The CDR3 spells CASSGQADTQYF. In nucleotides, the CDR3 is TGTGCCAGCAGCGGTCAGGCAGATACGCAGTATTTT.

The chain joins TRBV19 to TRBJ1-2, with D unresolved. In germline, CDR1 is LNHDA, CDR2 SQIVND (reference sequence). Trimming took off 4 bases at V and 3 bases at J, with 12 bases between the two ends. The CDR3 consists of 14 residues. This CDR3 is CASSTGSAHYGYTF. The DNA of the CDR3 is TGTGCCAGTAGTACCGGGAGTGCCCACTATGGCTACACCTTC.

J is TRBJ1-4 and V is TRBV4-1; D is unclear. Germline V lookup: CDR1 MGHRA, CDR2 YSYEKL. V was clipped by 1 base and J by 8 bases, with 8 bases between them. CDR3 length equals 13 residues. Here the CDR3 reads CASSQGRAEKLFF. CDR3 sequence (DNA): TGCGCCAGCAGCCAAGGGAGGGCCGAAAAACTGTTTTTT.

The chain links TRBV12-5 to TRBJ2-7; D remains unclear. The CDR3 sequence is 11 residues long. The V gene's germline CDR1 is LGHNT and CDR2 FRNRAP. V dropped 6 bases and J dropped 3 bases, with 6 bases sitting between them. The CDR3 DNA follows: TGTGCTAGTGGCAACAACTACGAGCAGTACTTC. Translation: CASGNNYEQYF.